Presented here are 23 T cell receptor beta chains from one specimen sequenced in a study of blood T cells in healthy people across ages. A second 7 to 11 cycle PCR used barcoded and J-beta primers. TCRdb called the 5' RACE reads again in MiXCR, with one record for every CDR3 protein. Among roughly 1.5 million distinct CDR3 sequences, under 55% were seen once, and the ten largest hold approximately 4%. Sequencing was performed on blood. The receptor set was obtained from a woman aged 18-29 years in good health.

The chain joins TRBV29-1 to TRBJ2-7; 7 positions agree with TRBD1. The CDR3 is 13 amino acids. V dropped 6 bases and J dropped 0; count of bases not matched to a gene: 5. Germline V gives CDR1 SQVTM, CDR2 ANQGSEA. The CDR3 DNA reads TGCAGCGTGGTGACAGGGCACTCCTACGAGCAGTACTTC. It yields the protein CSVVTGHSYEQYF.

The V and J genes are TRBV27 and TRBJ1-2; 9 nucleotides line up with TRBD1. With 5 bases clipped from V and 0 bases from J, the junction kept 13 bases outside the gene matches. CDR1 is MNHEY, CDR2 SMNVEV, per germline (reference sequence). This CDR3 is 18 amino acids long. As DNA, the CDR3 is TGTGCCAGCAGTACCTTGTACAGGGGGCATGCAGCTAACTATGGCTACACCTTC. Translation: CASSTLYRGHAANYGYTF.

About this clonotype itself: The germline gene is not matched at one end of the junction; a read error may be the cause. This chain links TRBV28 with TRBJ1-2; TRBD1 agrees at 7 bases. The CDR3 covers 14 residues. Germline loops: CDR1 MDHEN, CDR2 SYDVKM. The DNA of the CDR3 is TGTGCCAGCAGAACCGACAGGGTTGTCTATGGCCACACCTTC. Translated: CASRTDRVVYGHTF.

The rearrangement joins TRBV3-1 to TRBJ2-3; 12 bases line up with TRBD2. CDR1 LGHDT and CDR2 YNNKEL come from the germline V gene (reference sequence). This CDR3 is built from 17 residues. V shed 2 bases and J 9 bases; nucleotides not matched to a gene: 12. Here the CDR3 reads CASSQRASGGVSGTQYF. CDR3 nucleotides: TGTGCCAGCAGCCAACGGGCTAGCGGGGGGGTTTCAGGCACGCAGTATTTT.

This clonotype showed up just a few times. V usage is TRBV9 and J usage is TRBJ1-6, with D unresolved. This CDR3 has 14 amino acids. The V end lost 5 bases, the J end lost 7 bases, and 13 bases lay between the germline ends. Germline V gene sequence: CDR1 SGDLS, CDR2 YYNGEE. The CDR3 DNA is TGTGCCAGCAGTATCGTCGGGGAAAATTCACCCCTCCACTTT. It yields the protein CASSIVGENSPLHF.

This clonotype was detected a few times. The chain uses TRBV15 and TRBJ1-5; TRBD1 might be the D (5 bases). The CDR3 is made up of 14 amino acids. V dropped 0 bases and J dropped 7 bases, with 10 bases sitting between them. Looked up from germline, CDR1 is LNHNV and CDR2 is YYDKDF (reference sequence). The CDR3 nucleotides read TGTGCCACCAGCAGAGACAGGGTAAGACAGCCCCAGCATTTT. This encodes CATSRDRVRQPQHF.

This clonotype was seen more than once but under ten times. The chain is built from TRBV28 and TRBJ2-7; unclear D gene. V lost 8 bases and J lost 7, with 18 bases in between. The CDR3 is made up of 13 amino acids. Per germline, CDR1 MDHEN and CDR2 SYDVKM. This CDR3 is CASATHTPLEQYF. The CDR3 DNA is TGTGCCAGCGCCACCCACACTCCTCTAGAGCAGTACTTC.

The rearrangement uses TRBV6-4 and TRBJ2-1; 8 positions match TRBD2. V shed 2 bases, J shed 6 bases, and the junction held 3 bases outside the gene matches. The CDR3 totals 14 residues. Germline CDR1 and CDR2: MRHNA and SNTAGT. The CDR3 is CASSDTGGSNEQFF. In nucleotides, the CDR3 is TGTGCCAGCAGTGACACGGGAGGGAGCAATGAGCAGTTCTTC.

Comment on this clonotype: A junction boundary mismatches the germline segment, possibly from a read error. The gene calls are TRBV6-5 and TRBJ2-5, with D possibly matching TRBD2 (5 bases). The better agreement between TRBJ2-7 and the DNA end casts doubt on the J call. The length of the CDR3 is 12 residues. The germline CDR1 and CDR2 sequences are MNHEY and SVGAGI. The CDR3 reads CAGSSDGIEQYF. In DNA, the CDR3 is TGTGCCGGCAGTTCAGACGGGATCGAGCAGTACTTC.

This clonotype was detected a few times. The chain recombines TRBV12-3 or TRBV12-4 with TRBJ1-5; 7 bases map to TRBD1. The length of the CDR3 is 15 residues. With V trimmed by 3 bases and J by 2 bases, 4 bases remained unmatched. The CDR3 bases are TGTGCCAGCAGTTTTGAAGGGGGCGGCAATCAGCCCCAGCATTTT. The encoded protein is CASSFEGGGNQPQHF.

This rearrangement joins TRBV20-1 to TRBJ2-2; unclear D gene. The germline gives CDR1 DFQATT, CDR2 SNEGSKA (reference sequence). The CDR3 runs 14 residues. V was pared by 0 bases and J by 1 base, with 6 bases between. In nucleotides, the CDR3 is TGCAGTGCTAGAGATATAGAGAACACCGGGGAGCTGTTTTTT. Its translation: CSARDIENTGELFF.

The chain has TRBV20-1 and TRBJ1-1; a weak D match, TRBD1 (6 bases). V shed 3 bases and J shed 5 bases, with 13 bases lying between them. The CDR3 has 13 amino acids. In germline, CDR1 is DFQATT, CDR2 SNEGSKA (reference sequence). The CDR3 nucleotides read TGCAGTGCTAGGGGACATATCGGGACTGAAGCTTTCTTT. Translation: CSARGHIGTEAFF.

The gene calls are TRBV7-9 and TRBJ2-7; the D gene is possibly TRBD2 (5 bases). This CDR3 has 13 amino acids. The germline gives CDR1 SEHNR, CDR2 FQNEAQ (reference sequence). With 7 bases removed from V and 4 bases from J, the gap between germline ends came to 14 bases. The CDR3: CASTGENSYEQYF. The CDR3 region has the DNA TGTGCCAGCACCGGGGAGAATTCGTACGAGCAGTACTTC. Full variable domain (outside the CDR3, taken from reference TRBV7-9 and TRBJ2-7): DTGVSQNPRHKITKRGQNVTFRCDPISEHNRLYWYRQTLGQGPEFLTYFQNEAQLEKSRLLSDRFSAERPKGSFSTLEIQRTEQGDSAMYLCASTGENSYEQYFGPGTRLTVT.

The V and J genes are TRBV4-2 and TRBJ2-5, with D unclear. Matching the DNA end better, TRBJ2-7 makes the J call doubtful. Germline CDR1 is LGHNA and CDR2 is YNFKEQ. This CDR3 has 15 amino acids. The CDR3 nucleotides are TGTGCCAGCAGCCAAGATATGGCCATCTTCTACGAGCAGTACTTC. Its protein is CASSQDMAIFYEQYF.

The genes are TRBV7-8 and TRBJ2-5, with TRBD2 identical over 10 bases. This CDR3 is built from 14 residues. The germline V gene encodes CDR1 SGHVS and CDR2 FQNEAQ. Trimming at V came to 6 bases and at J to 2 bases, leaving 3 bases not matched to a gene. The chain's CDR3 is CASRPLAGQETQYF. Written as DNA, the CDR3 is TGTGCCAGCAGACCACTAGCGGGGCAAGAGACCCAGTACTTC.

V gene TRBV5-6 combines with J gene TRBJ1-2; the D gene is possibly TRBD1 (6 bases). Trimming cost V 0 bases and J 7 bases, with 16 bases left between them. Germline loops: CDR1 SGHDT, CDR2 YYEEEE. This CDR3 comprises 15 residues. This chain's CDR3 is CASSLAGTGCGGYTF. The CDR3 bases are TGTGCCAGCAGCTTGGCCGGCACAGGGTGCGGTGGCTACACCTTC.

Only one count was recorded for this clonotype. The J gene is TRBJ2-1, the V gene TRBV7-2, with 9 positions matching TRBD2. After removal of 6 bases from V and 7 bases from J, the junction contained 13 bases not matched to a gene. CDR3 length: 16 amino acids. Germline V CDR1 and CDR2: SGHTA, FQGNSA. The CDR3 DNA follows: TGTGCCAGCAGTTTACTAGCGGGTCCTCGGGGGAATGAGCAGTTCTTC. Translation gives CASSLLAGPRGNEQFF. Variable domain in full (rest from reference TRBV7-2 and TRBJ2-1): GAGVSQSPSNKVTEKGKDVELRCDPISGHTALYWYRQSLGQGLEFLIYFQGNSAPDKSGLPSDRFSAERTGGSVSTLTIQRTQQEDSAVYLCASSLLAGPRGNEQFFGPGTRLTVL.

The chain carries TRBV3-1 and TRBJ1-2; D is unclear. Per germline, CDR1 LGHDT and CDR2 YNNKEL (reference sequence). This CDR3 is 12 amino acids long. The germline V and J ends were trimmed by 4 bases and 4 bases, with 7 bases remaining between them. The CDR3 protein is CASSRAAYGYTF. DNA for the CDR3: TGTGCCAGCAGCCGGGCGGCCTATGGCTACACCTTC.

In its sample, this clonotype was seen a few times. The rearrangement joins TRBV7-9 to TRBJ1-1, with 8 bases matching TRBD1. Germline V gives CDR1 SEHNR, CDR2 FQNEAQ (reference sequence). With V trimmed by 3 bases and J by 1 base, 10 bases remained unmatched. The CDR3 spans 17 residues. This chain's CDR3 is CASSFTRTGRSNTEAFF. The CDR3 DNA follows: TGTGCCAGCAGCTTCACAAGGACAGGGCGTTCGAACACTGAAGCTTTCTTT. The variable domain in full, completed from reference TRBV7-9 and TRBJ1-1, reads DTGVSQNPRHKITKRGQNVTFRCDPISEHNRLYWYRQTLGQGPEFLTYFQNEAQLEKSRLLSDRFSAERPKGSFSTLEIQRTEQGDSAMYLCASSFTRTGRSNTEAFFGQGTRLTVV.

This clonotype occurred a few times. The chain recombines TRBV29-1 with TRBJ2-1; D may be TRBD2 (7 bases). The CDR3 runs to 14 residues. The germline V and J ends were trimmed by 3 bases and 5 bases, with 14 bases remaining between them. Per germline, CDR1 SQVTM and CDR2 ANQGSEA. The CDR3 reads CSVEREGGNNEQFF. The CDR3 DNA follows: TGCAGCGTTGAGAGGGAGGGGGGAAACAATGAGCAGTTCTTC.

CDR3 sequence reads: CASSLDWDRTTDTQYF. The DNA of the CDR3 is TGTGCCAGCAGCTTAGATTGGGACAGGACCACAGATACGCAGTATTTT. This chain joins TRBV7-2 and TRBJ2-3, with 8 bases that match TRBD1. The J segment lost 2 bases and the V segment lost 1 base, leaving 5 bases of the junction unmatched. Germline lookup yields CDR1 SGHTA and CDR2 FQGNSA. The CDR3 covers 16 residues.

Remarks on this clonotype: A clone one base away is much larger, so this may be a read error. The rearrangement uses TRBV4-3 and TRBJ2-7, with D uncertain. In germline, CDR1 is LGHNA, CDR2 YSLEER. This CDR3 comprises 13 residues. The CDR3 here is CASGQVAGYEQYF. Here the CDR3 DNA reads TGCGCCAGCGGCCAAGTAGCAGGCTACGAGCAGTACTTC.

The chain combines TRBV28 with TRBJ2-3, with 9 bases matching TRBD2. Germline CDR1 is MDHEN and CDR2 is SYDVKM. V lost 7 bases, J lost 5 bases, and 7 bases stayed unmatched. CDR3 size: 14 residues. Written as DNA, the CDR3 is TGTGCCAGCAAACCTAGCGGGAACCAAGATACGCAGTATTTT. It codes for CASKPSGNQDTQYF.